One TCR beta chain is described in this entry. Clones were read by immunoSEQ multiplex PCR, and TCRdb kept only the in-frame ones, dropping some. Seen here are 95,000 to 150,000 clones, approximately 92% observed once, and the top ten hold approximately 8%. This sample was taken from a study of T cell responses to AZD1222 COVID-19 vaccine. The J segment lost 8 bases and the V segment lost 6 bases, leaving 19 bases of the junction unmatched. The CDR3 is 17 amino acids. Germline V gene sequence: CDR1 LNHDA, CDR2 SQIVND (reference sequence). The sample consisted of peripheral blood, taken 28 days after the second AZD1222 dose. The origin of this receptor is an adult who received the AZD1222 COVID-19 vaccine. V is TRBV19 and J is TRBJ2-1; 7 bases are a match to TRBD2. The CDR3, as DNA: TGTGCCAGTAGGGCGGGGGTAGCACGGGGGAGTTCGGATGAGCAGTTCTTC. Its protein product is CASRAGVARGSSDEQFF.